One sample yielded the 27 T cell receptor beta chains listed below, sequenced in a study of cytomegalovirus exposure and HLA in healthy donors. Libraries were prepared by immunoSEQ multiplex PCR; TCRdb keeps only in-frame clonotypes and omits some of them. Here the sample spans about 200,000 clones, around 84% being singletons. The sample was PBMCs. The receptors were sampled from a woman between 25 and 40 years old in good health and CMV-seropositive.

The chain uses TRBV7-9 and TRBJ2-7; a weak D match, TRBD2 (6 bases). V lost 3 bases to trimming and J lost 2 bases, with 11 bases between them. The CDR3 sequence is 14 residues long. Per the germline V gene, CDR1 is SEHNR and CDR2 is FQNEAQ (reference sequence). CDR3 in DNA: TGTGCCAGCAGCTTGCGGGACTGGCCCTACGAGCAGTACTTC. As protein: CASSLRDWPYEQYF.

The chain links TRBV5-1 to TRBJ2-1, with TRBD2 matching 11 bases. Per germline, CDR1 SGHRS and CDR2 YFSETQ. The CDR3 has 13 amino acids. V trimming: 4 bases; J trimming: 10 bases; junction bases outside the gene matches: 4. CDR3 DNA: TGCGCCAGCAGCCCCGTAGCGGGAGGGGAGCAGTTCTTC. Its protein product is CASSPVAGGEQFF.

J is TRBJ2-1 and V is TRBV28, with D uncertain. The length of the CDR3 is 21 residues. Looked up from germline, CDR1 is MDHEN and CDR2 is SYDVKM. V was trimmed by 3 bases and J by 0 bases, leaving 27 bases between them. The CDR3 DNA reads TGTGCCAGCAGTTTCCCCTCGGTGAACCCGAAAACCTTGAGCTCCTACAATGAGCAGTTCTTC. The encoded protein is CASSFPSVNPKTLSSYNEQFF.

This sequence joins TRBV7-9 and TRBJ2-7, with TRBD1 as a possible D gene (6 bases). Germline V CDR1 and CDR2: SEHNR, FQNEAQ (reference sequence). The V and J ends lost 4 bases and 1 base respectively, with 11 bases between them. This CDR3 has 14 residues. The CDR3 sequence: CASSSRDKSYEQYF. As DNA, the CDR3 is TGTGCCAGCAGCTCCCGGGACAAATCCTACGAGCAGTACTTC.

The CDR3 sequence is CASSEWSGGGYEQFF. The CDR3 DNA is TGTGCCAGCAGTGAGTGGAGTGGTGGAGGGTATGAGCAGTTCTTC. The chain links TRBV2 to TRBJ2-1; TRBD2 might be the D (6 bases). CDR3 length: 15 amino acids. The V and J ends lost 3 bases and 8 bases respectively, with 17 bases between them. Germline values: CDR1 SNHLY, CDR2 FYNNEI. Combining the CDR3 with reference TRBV2 and TRBJ2-1 gives the whole variable domain EPEVTQTPSHQVTQMGQEVILRCVPISNHLYFYWYRQILGQKVEFLVSFYNNEISEKSEIFDDQFSVERPDGSNFTLKIRSTKLEDSAMYFCASSEWSGGGYEQFFGPGTRLTVL.

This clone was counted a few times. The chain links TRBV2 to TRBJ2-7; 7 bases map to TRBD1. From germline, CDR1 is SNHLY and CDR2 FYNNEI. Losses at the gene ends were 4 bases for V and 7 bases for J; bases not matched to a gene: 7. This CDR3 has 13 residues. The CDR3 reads CASSVRGRGEQYF. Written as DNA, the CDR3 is TGTGCCAGCAGTGTAAGGGGGCGCGGGGAGCAGTACTTC.

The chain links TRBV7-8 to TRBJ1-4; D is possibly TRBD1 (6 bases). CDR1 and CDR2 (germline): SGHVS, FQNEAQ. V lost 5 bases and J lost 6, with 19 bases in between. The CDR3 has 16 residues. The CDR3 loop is CASSQGSGQRDEKLFF. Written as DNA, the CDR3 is TGTGCCAGCAGCCAAGGCTCTGGACAGCGAGATGAAAAACTGTTTTTT.

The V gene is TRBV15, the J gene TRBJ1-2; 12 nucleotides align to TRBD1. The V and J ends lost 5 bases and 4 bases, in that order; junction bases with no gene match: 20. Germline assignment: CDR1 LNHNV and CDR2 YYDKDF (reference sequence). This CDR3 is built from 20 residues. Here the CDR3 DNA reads TGTGCCACCAGCGGCTGGACGGGGGACAGGGGGCTTCCCCCAATCTATGGCTACACCTTC. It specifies CATSGWTGDRGLPPIYGYTF. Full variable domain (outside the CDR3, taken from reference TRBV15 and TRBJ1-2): DAMVIQNPRYQVTQFGKPVTLSCSQTLNHNVMYWYQQKSSQAPKLLFHYYDKDFNNEADTPDNFQSRRPNTSFCFLDIRSPGLGDTAMYLCATSGWTGDRGLPPIYGYTFGSGTRLTVV.

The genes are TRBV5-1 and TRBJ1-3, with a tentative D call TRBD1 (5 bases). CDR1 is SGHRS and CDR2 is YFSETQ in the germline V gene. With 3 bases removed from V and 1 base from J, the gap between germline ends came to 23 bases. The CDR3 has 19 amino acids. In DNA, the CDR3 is TGCGCCAGCAGCTCCGCCGCTCACGCGGGGGGACCTTCTGGAAACACCATATATTTT. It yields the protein CASSSAAHAGGPSGNTIYF.

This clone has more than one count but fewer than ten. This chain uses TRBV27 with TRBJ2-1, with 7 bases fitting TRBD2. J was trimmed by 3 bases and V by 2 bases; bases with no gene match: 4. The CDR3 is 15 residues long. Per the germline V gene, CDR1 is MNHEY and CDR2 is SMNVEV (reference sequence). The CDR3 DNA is TGTGCCAGCAGTTTAATGGCGGGAGTCTACAATGAGCAGTTCTTC. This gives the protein CASSLMAGVYNEQFF.

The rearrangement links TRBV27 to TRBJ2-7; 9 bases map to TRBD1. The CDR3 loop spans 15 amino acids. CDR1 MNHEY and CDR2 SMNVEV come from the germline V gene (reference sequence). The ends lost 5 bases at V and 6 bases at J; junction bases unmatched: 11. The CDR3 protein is CASSRLSGQGFEQYF. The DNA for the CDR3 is TGTGCCAGCAGTCGGTTATCGGGACAGGGTTTCGAGCAGTACTTC.

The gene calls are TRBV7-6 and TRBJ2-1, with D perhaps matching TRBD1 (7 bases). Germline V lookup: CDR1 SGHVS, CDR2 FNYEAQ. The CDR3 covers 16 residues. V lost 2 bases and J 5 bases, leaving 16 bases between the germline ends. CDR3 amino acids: CASSLIGGTVDNEQFF. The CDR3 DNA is TGTGCCAGCAGCTTAATTGGCGGGACAGTAGACAATGAGCAGTTCTTC.

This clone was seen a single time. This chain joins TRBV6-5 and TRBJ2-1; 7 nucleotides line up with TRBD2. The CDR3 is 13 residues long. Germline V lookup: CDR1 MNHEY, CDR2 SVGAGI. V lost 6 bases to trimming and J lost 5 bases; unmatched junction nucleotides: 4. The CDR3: CASRGDYHNEQFF. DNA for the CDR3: TGTGCCAGCAGGGGGGACTATCACAATGAGCAGTTCTTC.

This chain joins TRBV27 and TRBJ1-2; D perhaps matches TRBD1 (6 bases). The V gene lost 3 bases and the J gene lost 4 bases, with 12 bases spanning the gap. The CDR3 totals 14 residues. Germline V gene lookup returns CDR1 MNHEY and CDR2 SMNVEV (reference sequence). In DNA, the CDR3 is TGTGCCAGCAGTTTGGGGGGGCTGCCCTATGGCTACACCTTC. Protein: CASSLGGLPYGYTF.

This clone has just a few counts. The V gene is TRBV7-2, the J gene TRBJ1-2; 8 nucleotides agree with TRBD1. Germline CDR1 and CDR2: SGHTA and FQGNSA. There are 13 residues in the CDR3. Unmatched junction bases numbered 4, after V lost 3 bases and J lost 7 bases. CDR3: CASSFDRGGGYTF. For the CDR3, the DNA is TGTGCCAGCAGCTTCGACAGGGGCGGTGGCTACACCTTC.

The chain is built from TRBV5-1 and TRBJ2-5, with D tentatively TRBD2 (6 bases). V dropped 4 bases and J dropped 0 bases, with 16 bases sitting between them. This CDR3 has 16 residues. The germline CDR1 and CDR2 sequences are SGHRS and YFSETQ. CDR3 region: CASSRGTTFYQETQYF. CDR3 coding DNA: TGCGCCAGCAGCCGCGGGACCACATTTTACCAAGAGACCCAGTACTTC.

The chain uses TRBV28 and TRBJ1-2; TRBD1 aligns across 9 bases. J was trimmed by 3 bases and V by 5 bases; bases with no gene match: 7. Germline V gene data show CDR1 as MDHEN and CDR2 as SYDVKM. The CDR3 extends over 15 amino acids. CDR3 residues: CASSTRQGVDYGYTF. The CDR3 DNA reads TGTGCCAGCAGTACCCGACAGGGGGTGGACTATGGCTACACCTTC.

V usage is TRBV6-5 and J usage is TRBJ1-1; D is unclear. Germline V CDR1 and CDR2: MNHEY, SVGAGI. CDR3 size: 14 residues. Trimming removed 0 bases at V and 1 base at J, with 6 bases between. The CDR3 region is CASSYSWPNTEAFF. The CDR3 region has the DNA TGTGCCAGCAGTTACTCTTGGCCGAACACTGAAGCTTTCTTT.

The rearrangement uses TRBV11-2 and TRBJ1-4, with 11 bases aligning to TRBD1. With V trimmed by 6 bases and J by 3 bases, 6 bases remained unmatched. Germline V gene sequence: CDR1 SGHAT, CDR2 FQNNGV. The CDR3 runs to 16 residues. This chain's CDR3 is CASSRTGGAANEKLFF. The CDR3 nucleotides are TGTGCCAGCAGTCGGACAGGGGGCGCGGCTAATGAAAAACTGTTTTTT.

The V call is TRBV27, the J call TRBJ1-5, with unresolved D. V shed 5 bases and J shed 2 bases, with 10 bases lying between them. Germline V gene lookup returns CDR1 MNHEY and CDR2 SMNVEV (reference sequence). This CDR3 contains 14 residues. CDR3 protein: CASSPAPGNQPQHF. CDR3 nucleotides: TGTGCCAGCAGTCCCGCGCCCGGCAATCAGCCCCAGCATTTT.

CDR3 residues: CASSPGTGHFYEQYF. The CDR3 bases are TGTGCCAGCTCACCTGGGACAGGGCATTTCTACGAGCAGTACTTC. V gene TRBV18 combines with J gene TRBJ2-7, with TRBD1 identical over 9 bases. Germline loops: CDR1 KGHSH, CDR2 LQKENI. The CDR3 covers 15 residues. J lost 3 bases, V lost 3 bases, and 6 bases had no gene match.

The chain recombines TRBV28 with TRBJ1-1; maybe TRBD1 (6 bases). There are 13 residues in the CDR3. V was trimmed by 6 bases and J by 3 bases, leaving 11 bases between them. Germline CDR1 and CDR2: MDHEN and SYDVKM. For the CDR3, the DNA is TGTGCCAGCAGATTCGGGGGGCACACTGAAGCTTTCTTT. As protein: CASRFGGHTEAFF.

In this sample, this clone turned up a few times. In DNA form, the CDR3 reads TGTGCCAGCAGTGGAAGACAGGGAGTCACTGAAGCTTTCTTT. This codes for CASSGRQGVTEAFF. The rearrangement uses TRBV2 and TRBJ1-1, with TRBD1 matching 7 bases. V was pared by 4 bases and J by 4 bases, with 6 bases of the junction left unmatched. The CDR3 covers 14 residues. Germline V gives CDR1 SNHLY, CDR2 FYNNEI. Full variable domain (remainder filled in from reference TRBV2 and TRBJ1-1): EPEVTQTPSHQVTQMGQEVILRCVPISNHLYFYWYRQILGQKVEFLVSFYNNEISEKSEIFDDQFSVERPDGSNFTLKIRSTKLEDSAMYFCASSGRQGVTEAFFGQGTRLTVV.

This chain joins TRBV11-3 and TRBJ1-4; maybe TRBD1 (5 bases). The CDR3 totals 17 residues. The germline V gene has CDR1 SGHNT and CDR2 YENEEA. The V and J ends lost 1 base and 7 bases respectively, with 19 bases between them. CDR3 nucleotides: TGTGCCAGCAGCTTAGTTTCGACCGAACAGGTTAGTGAAAAACTGTTTTTT. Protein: CASSLVSTEQVSEKLFF. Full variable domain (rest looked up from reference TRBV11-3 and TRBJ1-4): EAGVVQSPRYKIIEKKQPVAFWCNPISGHNTLYWYLQNLGQGPELLIRYENEEAVDDSQLPKDRFSAERLKGVDSTLKIQPAELGDSAVYLCASSLVSTEQVSEKLFFGSGTQLSVL.

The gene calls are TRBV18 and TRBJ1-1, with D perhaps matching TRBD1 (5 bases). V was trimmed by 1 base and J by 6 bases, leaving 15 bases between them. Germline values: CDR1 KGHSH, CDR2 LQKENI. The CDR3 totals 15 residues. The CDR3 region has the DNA TGTGCCAGCTCACCACTAGGGGACTGGGGGGCTGAAGCTTTCTTT. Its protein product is CASSPLGDWGAEAFF.

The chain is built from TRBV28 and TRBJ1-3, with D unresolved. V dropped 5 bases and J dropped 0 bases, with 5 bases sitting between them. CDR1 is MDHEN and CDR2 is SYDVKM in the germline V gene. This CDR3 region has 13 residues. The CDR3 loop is CASSRSSGNTIYF. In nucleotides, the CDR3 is TGTGCCAGCAGTAGGAGCTCTGGAAACACCATATATTTT.

Here the CDR3 reads CASSRGHLSYEQYF. Written as DNA, the CDR3 is TGTGCCAGCAGCAGGGGACACCTCTCCTACGAGCAGTACTTC. The rearrangement links TRBV11-3 to TRBJ2-7; maybe TRBD1 (6 bases). The CDR3 spans 14 residues. Trimming removed 5 bases at V and 0 bases at J, with 11 bases between. Germline-derived CDR1 and CDR2 are SGHNT and YENEEA.